This T cell receptor (beta chain) was observed in a study of cytomegalovirus exposure and HLA in healthy donors. Study results and caveats: TCR clusters originating in the first cohort tended to co-occur in the roughly 120 validation repertoires, according to a later analysis.

Sequenced by immunoSEQ multiplex PCR; TCRdb stores in-frame clones only, minus some. The data show roughly 150,000 clones, about 88% seen once. The donors were in the roughly 120-subject validation cohort, distinct from the roughly 700-subject first cohort. The germline V gene encodes CDR1 SQVTM and CDR2 ANQGSEA. The length of the CDR3 is 17 residues. V was pared by 1 base and J by 0 bases, with 15 bases between. With regard to this clone: Its matching antigen is unknown.

The chain is built from TRBV29-1 and TRBJ1-4, with D hard to call. Sequencing input: PBMCs. This TCR was sampled from a man aged 18-30 years in good health and CMV-seropositive. CDR3 sequence: CSVEVSGGTATNEKLFF. As DNA, the CDR3 is TGCAGCGTTGAAGTGTCGGGTGGCACTGCAACTAATGAAAAACTGTTTTTT.